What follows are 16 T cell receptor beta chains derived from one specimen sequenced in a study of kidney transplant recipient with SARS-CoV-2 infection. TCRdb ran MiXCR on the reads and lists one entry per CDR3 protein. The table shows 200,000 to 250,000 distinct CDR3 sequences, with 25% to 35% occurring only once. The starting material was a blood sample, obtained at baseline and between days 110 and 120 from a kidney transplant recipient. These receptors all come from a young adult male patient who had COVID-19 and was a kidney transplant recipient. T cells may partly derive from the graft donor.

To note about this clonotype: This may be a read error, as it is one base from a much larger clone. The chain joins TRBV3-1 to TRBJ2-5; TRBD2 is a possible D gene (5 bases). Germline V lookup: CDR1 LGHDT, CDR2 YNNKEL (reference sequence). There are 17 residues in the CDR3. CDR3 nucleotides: TGTGCCAACAGCGGCGGCGCTCCCATTTCTTTCTCTGAGACCCAGTACTTC. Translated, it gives CANSGGAPISFSETQYF.

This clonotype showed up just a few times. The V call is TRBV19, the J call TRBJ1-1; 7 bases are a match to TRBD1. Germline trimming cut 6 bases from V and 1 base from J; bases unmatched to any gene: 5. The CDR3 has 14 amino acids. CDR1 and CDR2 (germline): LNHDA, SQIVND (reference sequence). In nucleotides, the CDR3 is TGTGCCAGTAGCCAACACAGGGGGAACACTGAAGCTTTCTTT. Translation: CASSQHRGNTEAFF.

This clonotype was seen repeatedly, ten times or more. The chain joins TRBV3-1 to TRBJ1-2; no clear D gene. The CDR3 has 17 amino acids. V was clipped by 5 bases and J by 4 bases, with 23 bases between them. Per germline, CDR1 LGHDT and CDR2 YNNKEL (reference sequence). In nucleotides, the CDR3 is TGTGCCAGCAGCTACTCTGCCACCCTTCGAAAGACCTATGGCTACACCTTC. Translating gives CASSYSATLRKTYGYTF.

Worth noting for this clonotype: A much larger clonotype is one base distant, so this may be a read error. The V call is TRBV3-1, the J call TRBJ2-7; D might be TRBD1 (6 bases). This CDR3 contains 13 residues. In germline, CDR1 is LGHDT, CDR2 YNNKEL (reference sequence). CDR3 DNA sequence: TGTGCCGGCAGCCAGTTACAGGGATACGAGCAGTACTTC. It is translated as CAGSQLQGYEQYF.

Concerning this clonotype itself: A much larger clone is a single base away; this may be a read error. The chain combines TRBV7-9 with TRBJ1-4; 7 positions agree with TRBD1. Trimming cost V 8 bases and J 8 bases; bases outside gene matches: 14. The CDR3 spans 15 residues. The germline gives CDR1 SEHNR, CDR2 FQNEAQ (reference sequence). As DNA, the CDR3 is TGTGCCAGCGGCGCGGGGAGGGGGCGGCTGGAAAAACTGTTTTTT. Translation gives CASGAGRGRLEKLFF. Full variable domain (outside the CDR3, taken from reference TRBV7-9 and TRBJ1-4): DTGVSQNPRHKITKRGQNVTFRCDPISEHNRLYWYRQTLGQGPEFLTYFQNEAQLEKSRLLSDRFSAERPKGSFSTLEIQRTEQGDSAMYLCASGAGRGRLEKLFFGSGTQLSVL.

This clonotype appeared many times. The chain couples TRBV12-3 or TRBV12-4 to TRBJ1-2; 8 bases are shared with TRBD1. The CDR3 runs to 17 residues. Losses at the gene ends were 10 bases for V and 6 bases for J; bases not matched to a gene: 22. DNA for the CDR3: TGTGCCACCCAGGGGGCTTCAATGGCTACAGGATCCAATGGCTACACCTTC. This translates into CATQGASMATGSNGYTF.

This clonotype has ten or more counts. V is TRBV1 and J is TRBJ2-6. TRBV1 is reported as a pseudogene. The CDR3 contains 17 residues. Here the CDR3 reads CTSSQVCAQSRANVLTF. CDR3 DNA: TGCACCAGCAGCCAGGTTTGTGCACAAAGTCGGGCCAACGTCCTGACTTTC.

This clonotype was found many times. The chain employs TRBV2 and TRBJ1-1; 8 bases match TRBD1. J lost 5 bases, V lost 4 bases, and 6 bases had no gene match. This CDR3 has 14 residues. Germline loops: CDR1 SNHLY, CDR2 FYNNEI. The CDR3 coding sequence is TGTGCCAGCAGTGCGACAGGGGCAGGGACTGAAGCTTTCTTT. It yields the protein CASSATGAGTEAFF.

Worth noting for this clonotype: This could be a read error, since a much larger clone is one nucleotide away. In DNA, the CDR3 is TGCGCCAGCAGCGTACAGGGGGCGCCTAATGAAAAACTGCTTTTT. This sequence encodes CASSVQGAPNEKLLF. The chain employs TRBV5-1 and TRBJ1-4; 9 nucleotides agree with TRBD1. This CDR3 spans 15 amino acids. Per germline, CDR1 SGHRS and CDR2 YFSETQ.

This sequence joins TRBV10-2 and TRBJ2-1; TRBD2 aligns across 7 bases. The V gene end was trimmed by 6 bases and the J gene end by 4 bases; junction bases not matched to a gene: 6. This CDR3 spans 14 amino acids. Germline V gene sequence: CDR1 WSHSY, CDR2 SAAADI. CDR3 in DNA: TGCGCCAGCAGGGAGCGGGAAACTTACAATGAGCAGTTCTTC. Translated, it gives CASRERETYNEQFF.

The CDR3 DNA is TGTGCCAGCTCACCTGTAACCGGGACAAACTACGAGCAGTACTTC. Protein product: CASSPVTGTNYEQYF. The V call is TRBV18, the J call TRBJ2-7; possibly TRBD1 for D (6 bases). Germline lookup yields CDR1 KGHSH and CDR2 LQKENI. Deletions cut 3 bases from V and 3 bases from J, with 15 bases between. The CDR3 has 15 residues. Using reference TRBV18 and TRBJ2-7 for the parts outside the CDR3, the full variable domain is NAGVMQNPRHLVRRRGQEARLRCSPMKGHSHVYWYRQLPEEGLKFMVYLQKENIIDESGMPKERFSAEFPKEGPSILRIQQVVRGDSAAYFCASSPVTGTNYEQYFGPGTRLTVT.

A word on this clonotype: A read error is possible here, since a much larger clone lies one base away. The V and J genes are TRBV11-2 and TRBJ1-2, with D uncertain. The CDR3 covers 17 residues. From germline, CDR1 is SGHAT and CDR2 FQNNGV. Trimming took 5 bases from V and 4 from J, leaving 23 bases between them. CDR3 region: CASSVSPTSRKTYGYTF. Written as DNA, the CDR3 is TGTGCCAGCAGCGTCTCCCCAACAAGCAGAAAGACCTATGGCTACACCTTC.

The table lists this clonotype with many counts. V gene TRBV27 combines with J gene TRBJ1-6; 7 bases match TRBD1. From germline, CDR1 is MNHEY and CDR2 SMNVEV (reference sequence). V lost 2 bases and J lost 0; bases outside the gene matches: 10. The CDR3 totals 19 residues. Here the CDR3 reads CASSLMVTGSSSYNSPLHF. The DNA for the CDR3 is TGTGCCAGCAGTTTAATGGTGACAGGGTCCTCCTCCTATAATTCACCCCTCCACTTT.

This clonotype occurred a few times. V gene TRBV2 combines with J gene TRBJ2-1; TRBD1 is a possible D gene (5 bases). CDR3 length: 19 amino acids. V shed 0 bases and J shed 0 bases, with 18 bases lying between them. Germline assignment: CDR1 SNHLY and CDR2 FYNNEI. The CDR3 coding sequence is TGTGCCAGCAGTGAAGCGGTGACAGCAATTTTTATCTCCTACAATGAGCAGTTCTTC. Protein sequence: CASSEAVTAIFISYNEQFF.

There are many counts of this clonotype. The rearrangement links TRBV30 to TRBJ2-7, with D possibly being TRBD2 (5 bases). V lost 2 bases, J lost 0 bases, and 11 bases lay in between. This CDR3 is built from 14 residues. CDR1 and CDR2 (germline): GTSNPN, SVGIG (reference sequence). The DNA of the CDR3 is TGTGCCTGGAGTAGCGGACTGCGCTCCTACGAGCAGTACTTC. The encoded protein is CAWSSGLRSYEQYF.

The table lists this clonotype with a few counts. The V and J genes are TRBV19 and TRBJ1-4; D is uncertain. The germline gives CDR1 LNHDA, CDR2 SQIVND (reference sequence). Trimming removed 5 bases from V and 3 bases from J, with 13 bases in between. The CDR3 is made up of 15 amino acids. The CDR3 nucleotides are TGTGCCAGTAGTCCCTGGGTGCTCCCTAATGAAAAACTGTTTTTT. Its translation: CASSPWVLPNEKLFF.